The 3 T cell receptor beta chains given below trace back to one sample, sequenced in a study of beta chain features in type 1 diabetes. Study-level findings and limits: There was a moderate but significant shortening of TCRB CDR3s in all four CD4+ subsets of Type 1 diabetes patients.

The authors reverse transcribed all of the isolated RNA, so sequencing captured expressed TCRB transcripts. Repertoires were generated with immunoSEQ multiplex PCR, while TCRdb's copy carries only in-frame clones and drops some. This sample has a few hundred thousand clones, with around 10% found just once. Which antigens these TCRs recognize remains unknown. Input material: central memory CD4+ T cells from blood. The receptors were gathered from a man aged 25 to 40 with type 1 diabetes.

This chain links TRBV7-9 with TRBJ2-7; either TRBD1 or TRBD2 may supply D (7 bases each). Germline V gene sequence: CDR1 SEHNR, CDR2 FQNEAQ (reference sequence). CDR3 length: 11 residues. The germline V and J ends were trimmed by 5 bases and 12 bases, with 14 bases remaining between them. CDR3 in DNA: TGTGCCAGCAGCCAGGGGAGGGACAGGTACTTC. This codes for CASSQGRDRYF.

Only a few counts were recorded for this clone. The rearrangement uses TRBV4-1 and TRBJ2-3, with D maybe TRBD2 (6 bases). Germline loops: CDR1 MGHRA, CDR2 YSYEKL. The CDR3 covers 17 residues. Trimming took 4 bases from V and 4 from J, leaving 21 bases between them. The CDR3 nucleotides are TGCGCCAGCAGCCCATCTAAGGGTGGGGGGTTGGCAGATACGCAGTATTTT. Amino acids: CASSPSKGGGLADTQYF.

The sample holds one count of this clone. Relative to the germline gene, one junction end is altered; a read error may explain this. The chain couples TRBV7-3 to TRBJ2-1, with D maybe TRBD1 (6 bases). The CDR3 spans 15 residues. CDR1 and CDR2 (germline): SGHTA, FQGTGA. CDR3 sequence reads: CASSSGQTPYNEQFF. The DNA of the CDR3 is TGCGCCAGCAGCTCAGGACAGACCCCATACAATGAGCAGTTCTTC. Full variable domain (missing parts from reference TRBV7-3 and TRBJ2-1): GAGVSQTPSNKVTEKGKYVELRCDPISGHTALYWYRQSLGQGPEFLIYFQGTGAADDSGLPNDRFFAVRPEGSVSTLKIQRTERGDSAVYLCASSSGQTPYNEQFFGPGTRLTVL.